The rows below give T cell receptor beta chains drawn from one sample of a study of T cell repertoires in cytomegalovirus infection. Using its own MiXCR run on the reads, TCRdb lists one record per CDR3 protein. This table has roughly 180,000 distinct CDR3 sequences, approximately 18% appearing once. Sequenced sample: CD8+ T cells from PBMCs. These receptors all stem from a human donor in good health (CMV status not recorded). Some clones in this sample may be carry-over from other donors' samples. Both conserved end residues are part of each CDR3. Each record gives: D gene, clone size, V gene, J gene, CDR3 protein, CDR3 DNA. D genes are given only for firm matches. Clone size, where shown, is once, few, many, or a class for clones that have expanded.

d_call: .
clone_size: few
v_call: TRBV7-9
j_call: TRBJ2-3
cdr3_aa: CASSLANPVTDTQYF
cdr3_nt: TGTGCCAGCAGCTTGGCTAATCCTGTGACAGATACGCAGTATTTT

d_call: .
clone_size: .
v_call: TRBV7-4
j_call: TRBJ1-3
cdr3_aa: CASSLSLDGNSSGNTIYF
cdr3_nt: TGTGCCAGCAGCTTATCCTTAGACGGAAATTCATCTGGAAACACCATATATTTT

d_call: TRBD1
clone_size: .
v_call: TRBV6-8
j_call: TRBJ2-7
cdr3_aa: CASTLGTGDYEQYF
cdr3_nt: TGTGCCAGCACCCTCGGGACAGGAGACTACGAGCAGTACTTC

d_call: .
clone_size: .
v_call: TRBV7-6
j_call: TRBJ2-5
cdr3_aa: CASSYDSYQETQYF
cdr3_nt: TGTGCCAGCAGCTACGACAGTTACCAAGAGACCCAGTACTTC

d_call: .
clone_size: .
v_call: TRBV6-2/TRBV6-3
j_call: TRBJ1-5
cdr3_aa: CASSYGSAEPRVGNQPQHF
cdr3_nt: TGTGCCAGCAGTTACGGGTCAGCAGAGCCCCGGGTTGGCAATCAGCCCCAGCATTTT

d_call: .
clone_size: .
v_call: TRBV7-6
j_call: TRBJ2-2
cdr3_aa: CASSLVGRDLMNTGELFF
cdr3_nt: TGTGCCAGCAGCTTAGTGGGGCGGGACCTAATGAACACCGGGGAGCTGTTTTTT

d_call: .
clone_size: once
v_call: TRBV20-1
j_call: TRBJ2-3
cdr3_aa: CSAEGGPSTDTQYF
cdr3_nt: TGCAGTGCCGAGGGGGGGCCCAGCACAGATACGCAGTATTTT

d_call: .
clone_size: .
v_call: TRBV28
j_call: TRBJ2-7
cdr3_aa: CASSFPEVEQYF
cdr3_nt: TGTGCCAGCAGTTTTCCCGAGGTCGAGCAGTACTTC

d_call: .
clone_size: few
v_call: TRBV12-3/TRBV12-4
j_call: TRBJ2-7
cdr3_aa: CASSSAGQYEQYF
cdr3_nt: TGTGCCAGCAGTTCAGCAGGGCAGTACGAGCAGTACTTC

d_call: .
clone_size: few
v_call: TRBV25-1
j_call: TRBJ2-3
cdr3_aa: CASSPIAGPTDTQYF
cdr3_nt: TGTGCCAGCAGTCCGATTGCGGGACCCACAGATACGCAGTATTTT

d_call: .
clone_size: .
v_call: TRBV6-4
j_call: TRBJ2-1
cdr3_aa: CASSDSTRKQFF
cdr3_nt: TGTGCCAGCAGTGACTCGACTCGGAAGCAGTTCTTC

d_call: .
clone_size: few
v_call: TRBV6-2/TRBV6-3
j_call: TRBJ2-1
cdr3_aa: CASRIGGASYNEQFF
cdr3_nt: TGTGCCAGCAGAATCGGGGGCGCGTCCTACAATGAGCAGTTCTTC

d_call: .
clone_size: .
v_call: TRBV7-8
j_call: TRBJ2-1
cdr3_aa: CASSLYGGENEQFF
cdr3_nt: TGTGCCAGCAGCTTATATGGGGGTGAGAATGAGCAGTTCTTC

d_call: TRBD2
clone_size: many
v_call: TRBV7-2
j_call: TRBJ2-1
cdr3_aa: CASSTLGGMQFF
cdr3_nt: TGTGCCAGCAGCACCTTGGGGGGGATGCAGTTCTTC

d_call: TRBD1
clone_size: few
v_call: TRBV29-1
j_call: TRBJ2-7
cdr3_aa: CSAQPADRRPYEQYF
cdr3_nt: TGCAGCGCCCAGCCCGCGGACAGGCGACCCTACGAGCAGTACTTC

d_call: .
clone_size: .
v_call: TRBV7-2
j_call: TRBJ1-2
cdr3_aa: CASSPPGRPNYGYTF
cdr3_nt: TGTGCCAGCAGCCCTCCGGGGAGGCCCAACTATGGCTACACCTTC

d_call: .
clone_size: few
v_call: TRBV25-1
j_call: TRBJ1-2
cdr3_aa: CASSDGDGYTF
cdr3_nt: TGTGCCAGCAGTGACGGAGATGGCTACACCTTC

d_call: TRBD1
clone_size: .
v_call: TRBV7-2
j_call: TRBJ1-2
cdr3_aa: CASSLRDRGALLYGYTF
cdr3_nt: TGTGCCAGCAGCTTGAGGGACAGGGGCGCCCTCCTCTATGGCTACACCTTC

d_call: TRBD2
clone_size: many
v_call: TRBV7-2
j_call: TRBJ2-1
cdr3_aa: CASSPTGLAGFNDEQFF
cdr3_nt: TGTGCCAGCAGCCCTACCGGACTAGCGGGGTTTAACGATGAGCAGTTCTTC

d_call: .
clone_size: .
v_call: TRBV27
j_call: TRBJ2-7
cdr3_aa: CASSPAAHEQYF
cdr3_nt: TGTGCCAGCAGCCCTGCGGCCCACGAGCAGTACTTC

d_call: TRBD2
clone_size: .
v_call: TRBV27
j_call: TRBJ2-7
cdr3_aa: CASSLSSPERGGQGEQYF
cdr3_nt: TGTGCCAGCAGTTTGTCCTCTCCTGAGCGGGGGGGCCAAGGCGAGCAGTACTTC

d_call: TRBD1
clone_size: many
v_call: TRBV7-8
j_call: TRBJ2-1
cdr3_aa: CASSILIRDRGDNEQFF
cdr3_nt: TGTGCCAGCAGCATTCTGATCCGGGACAGGGGAGACAATGAGCAGTTCTTC

d_call: .
clone_size: .
v_call: TRBV4-2
j_call: TRBJ2-4
cdr3_aa: CASSQGGTKNIQYF
cdr3_nt: TGTGCCAGCAGCCAAGGGGGTACCAAAAACATTCAGTACTTC

d_call: .
clone_size: .
v_call: TRBV9
j_call: TRBJ2-5
cdr3_aa: CASSVEGGQETQYF
cdr3_nt: TGTGCCAGCAGCGTAGAGGGCGGTCAAGAGACCCAGTACTTC

d_call: .
clone_size: few
v_call: TRBV4-3
j_call: TRBJ2-7
cdr3_aa: CASSPSPGEVYEQYF
cdr3_nt: TGCGCCAGCAGCCCGAGCCCAGGGGAGGTCTACGAGCAGTACTTC

d_call: .
clone_size: .
v_call: TRBV12-3/TRBV12-4
j_call: TRBJ1-1
cdr3_aa: CASSLSRANTEAFF
cdr3_nt: TGTGCCAGCAGTTTATCCAGGGCGAACACTGAAGCTTTCTTT

d_call: .
clone_size: .
v_call: TRBV14
j_call: TRBJ1-3
cdr3_aa: CASSIGVDTIYF
cdr3_nt: TGTGCCAGCAGCATTGGGGTTGACACCATATATTTT

d_call: TRBD1
clone_size: .
v_call: TRBV7-9
j_call: TRBJ1-5
cdr3_aa: CASSLDDREGQPQHF
cdr3_nt: TGTGCCAGCAGCTTAGATGACAGGGAAGGTCAGCCCCAGCATTTT

d_call: .
clone_size: few
v_call: TRBV28
j_call: TRBJ2-5
cdr3_aa: CASSSLSAHSGGQETQYF
cdr3_nt: TGTGCCAGCAGTTCCCTCTCCGCCCACTCCGGGGGCCAAGAGACCCAGTACTTC

d_call: .
clone_size: .
v_call: TRBV20-1
j_call: TRBJ1-6
cdr3_aa: CSATDYQGAAINSPLHF
cdr3_nt: TGCAGTGCTACTGACTATCAGGGAGCGGCCATTAATTCACCCCTCCACTTT

d_call: TRBD1
clone_size: .
v_call: TRBV20-1
j_call: TRBJ2-7
cdr3_aa: CSALTGGSYEQYF
cdr3_nt: TGCAGTGCCCTTACAGGGGGCTCCTACGAGCAGTACTTC

d_call: .
clone_size: .
v_call: TRBV4-1
j_call: TRBJ2-7
cdr3_aa: CASSQGSTDQYF
cdr3_nt: TGCGCCAGCAGCCAAGGGTCGACAGACCAGTACTTC

d_call: TRBD1
clone_size: .
v_call: TRBV6-8
j_call: TRBJ2-7
cdr3_aa: CAVEVTGQGAREQYF
cdr3_nt: TGTGCCGTCGAGGTAACTGGACAGGGGGCTCGCGAGCAGTACTTC

d_call: .
clone_size: .
v_call: TRBV7-2
j_call: TRBJ2-3
cdr3_aa: CASSLGSTAPRDTQYF
cdr3_nt: TGTGCCAGCAGCTTAGGGTCGACAGCCCCACGGGATACGCAGTATTTT

d_call: .
clone_size: .
v_call: TRBV28
j_call: TRBJ1-1
cdr3_aa: CASGTGTRGTEAFF
cdr3_nt: TGTGCCAGCGGGACCGGGACGAGAGGAACTGAAGCTTTCTTT

d_call: .
clone_size: many
v_call: TRBV28
j_call: TRBJ1-1
cdr3_aa: CASSPLSSIAGTEAFF
cdr3_nt: TGTGCCAGCAGTCCCTTAAGTTCGATTGCGGGCACTGAAGCTTTCTTT

d_call: TRBD1
clone_size: .
v_call: TRBV6-4
j_call: TRBJ1-1
cdr3_aa: CASTRLGQREMNTEAFF
cdr3_nt: TGTGCCAGCACTAGGTTGGGACAGCGCGAGATGAACACTGAAGCTTTCTTT

d_call: .
clone_size: .
v_call: TRBV14
j_call: TRBJ2-1
cdr3_aa: CASSQVGSPNYNEQFF
cdr3_nt: TGTGCCAGCAGCCAAGTCGGATCACCGAACTACAATGAGCAGTTCTTC

d_call: .
clone_size: few
v_call: TRBV28
j_call: TRBJ2-7
cdr3_aa: CASSLSLIGSSSYEQYF
cdr3_nt: TGTGCCAGCAGTTTATCTTTAATAGGGAGTAGCTCCTACGAGCAGTACTTC

d_call: .
clone_size: .
v_call: TRBV14
j_call: TRBJ2-7
cdr3_aa: CASSPMDSRYEQYF
cdr3_nt: TGTGCCAGCAGCCCGATGGACAGCCGCTACGAGCAGTACTTC

d_call: .
clone_size: .
v_call: TRBV6-2/TRBV6-3
j_call: TRBJ1-5
cdr3_aa: CASSYDRQYSNQPQHF
cdr3_nt: TGTGCCAGCAGTTACGACAGACAATATAGCAATCAGCCCCAGCATTTT

d_call: .
clone_size: few
v_call: TRBV7-9
j_call: TRBJ2-7
cdr3_aa: CASSSTGVDEQYF
cdr3_nt: TGTGCCAGCAGCTCCACCGGGGTAGACGAGCAGTACTTC

d_call: .
clone_size: .
v_call: TRBV6-1
j_call: TRBJ2-5
cdr3_aa: CASSEGDFQETQYF
cdr3_nt: TGTGCCAGCAGTGAGGGGGACTTTCAAGAGACCCAGTACTTC

d_call: .
clone_size: .
v_call: TRBV2
j_call: TRBJ2-7
cdr3_aa: CASSVRVPSSYEQYF
cdr3_nt: TGTGCCAGCAGTGTGCGGGTTCCGAGCTCCTACGAGCAGTACTTC

d_call: TRBD1
clone_size: .
v_call: TRBV10-3
j_call: TRBJ2-5
cdr3_aa: CAIREQGAQETQYF
cdr3_nt: TGTGCCATCAGGGAGCAGGGGGCCCAAGAGACCCAGTACTTC

d_call: TRBD2
clone_size: few
v_call: TRBV25-1
j_call: TRBJ2-2
cdr3_aa: CASSEYGLAGRYSNTGELFF
cdr3_nt: TGTGCCAGCAGTGAATACGGACTAGCGGGGCGCTATTCGAACACCGGGGAGCTGTTTTTT

d_call: .
clone_size: .
v_call: TRBV29-1
j_call: TRBJ2-7
cdr3_aa: CSVETDYEQYF
cdr3_nt: TGCAGCGTTGAGACAGACTACGAGCAGTACTTC

d_call: TRBD2
clone_size: .
v_call: TRBV7-9
j_call: TRBJ2-5
cdr3_aa: CASSPGTSGKETQYF
cdr3_nt: TGTGCCAGCAGCCCTGGGACTAGCGGGAAAGAGACCCAGTACTTC

d_call: .
clone_size: .
v_call: TRBV13
j_call: TRBJ1-1
cdr3_aa: CASSSSWDQNTEAFF
cdr3_nt: TGTGCCAGCAGCTCTTCTTGGGATCAAAACACTGAAGCTTTCTTT

d_call: TRBD1
clone_size: few
v_call: TRBV4-1
j_call: TRBJ2-1
cdr3_aa: CASSQLGGTGSYDEQFF
cdr3_nt: TGCGCCAGCAGCCAATTGGGGGGGACAGGGTCGTACGATGAGCAGTTCTTC

d_call: .
clone_size: many
v_call: TRBV7-4
j_call: TRBJ2-1
cdr3_aa: CASSLANEQFF
cdr3_nt: TGTGCCAGCAGCCTCGCTAATGAGCAGTTCTTC

d_call: .
clone_size: .
v_call: TRBV7-6
j_call: TRBJ2-1
cdr3_aa: CASSLRGDEGNEQFF
cdr3_nt: TGTGCCAGCAGCTTAAGGGGGGATGAGGGAAATGAGCAGTTCTTC

d_call: .
clone_size: few
v_call: TRBV29-1
j_call: TRBJ2-5
cdr3_aa: CSVENDGGPQETQYF
cdr3_nt: TGCAGCGTTGAAAACGACGGGGGCCCCCAAGAGACCCAGTACTTC

d_call: TRBD2
clone_size: few
v_call: TRBV7-3
j_call: TRBJ2-3
cdr3_aa: CASSLRQRGTDTQYF
cdr3_nt: TGTGCCAGCAGCTTACGTCAGCGGGGGACAGATACGCAGTATTTT

d_call: .
clone_size: few
v_call: TRBV20-1
j_call: TRBJ2-4
cdr3_aa: CSARDPRTTHLAKNIQYF
cdr3_nt: TGCAGTGCTAGAGATCCAAGGACTACCCATCTAGCCAAAAACATTCAGTACTTC